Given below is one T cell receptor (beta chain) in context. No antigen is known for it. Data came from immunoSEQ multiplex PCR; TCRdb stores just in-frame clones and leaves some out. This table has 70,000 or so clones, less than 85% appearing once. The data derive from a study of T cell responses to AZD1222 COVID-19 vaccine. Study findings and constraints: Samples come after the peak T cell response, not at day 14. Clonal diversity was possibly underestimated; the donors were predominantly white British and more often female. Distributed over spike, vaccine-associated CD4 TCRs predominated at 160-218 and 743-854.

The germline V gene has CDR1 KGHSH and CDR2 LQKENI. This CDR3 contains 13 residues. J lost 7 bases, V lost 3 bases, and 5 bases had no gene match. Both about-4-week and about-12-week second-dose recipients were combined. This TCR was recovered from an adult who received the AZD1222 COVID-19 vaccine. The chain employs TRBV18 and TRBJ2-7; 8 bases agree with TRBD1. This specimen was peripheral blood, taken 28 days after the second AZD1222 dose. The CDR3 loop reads CASSPRGLEEQYF. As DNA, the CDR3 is TGTGCCAGCTCACCCAGGGGGCTAGAAGAGCAGTACTTC.